This T cell receptor beta chain was recorded in a study of tumor-infiltrating T cells and Merkel cell polyomavirus listed by TCRdb under 2017. At the level of the whole study: In Merkel cell carcinoma patients, the study investigated CD8+ T cells specific for the Merkel cell polyomavirus KLL epitope. Varying disease stages were represented at patient presentation, and patients were followed for a median of approximately 2.5 years (range 1.1 to 6.0 years). Patient treatments varied, were not standardized, and included chemotherapy, radiation and immunotherapies. TRB sequencing covered KLL-tetramer-sorted cells from blood or tumor-infiltrating lymphocytes in approximately 14 samples, plus 12 matched whole-tumor samples. The majority of whole-tumor samples consisted of approximately 23-micron curls cut from formalin-fixed, paraffin-embedded tissue blocks. Across the study, one tumor sample was obtained as a frozen nodal tumor digest and one as a flash-frozen core biopsy of a metastasis.

Receptor amplification or capture employed the immunoSEQ multiplex PCR assay. Genomic DNA extraction, TRB sequencing and normalization were carried out by Adaptive Biotechnologies (Seattle, WA). As for the original processing: To compute clonality, the Shannon entropy of productive TRB sequences was normalized by log2 of unique productive sequences and then subtracted from one. KLL-specific clonotypes in tumors were found by matching TCRbeta CDR3 amino acid sequences to the sequences from the tetramer-sorted sample of each patient. TCRdb stores this immuneACCESS table with in-frame sequences only. Part of the clones is absent; in the studies checked, under half of the shortfall reflects unresolved V genes, and no reason is known for the rest. The DNA was the basis for D and trimming; V, J and clone size are from that table. The sample table shows around 25,000 clones, and 70% to 90% are seen once. The leading ten clones occupy less than 3% of the sample.

Robust positive staining for Merkel cell polyomavirus Large T antigen was observed by immunohistochemistry in the tumors of all patients. Roughly twelve Merkel cell carcinoma patients with robust KLL-tetramer+ populations, above 0.04% of CD8+ T cells, in blood and/or cultured TIL were included. All patients were identified as Caucasian, and a median age of about 65 years (range roughly 45 to 80 years) was recorded. Lymph node tumors were analyzed for patients with unknown primaries who presented with nodal disease, or when there was not enough primary tissue. General findings and caveats noted by the study authors: The small sample size of the study (n = 12 patients) is a limitation. Because the study covered only a single viral epitope, T cells targeting other Merkel cell polyomavirus epitopes were not captured. KLL-specific TRB repertoires were diverse and largely private, with only one public clonotype among about 430 unique sequences, shared by two patients. A higher intratumoral fraction of KLL-specific T cells (1.9-18% versus about 0-0.14%) was associated with significantly improved MCC-specific survival. A greater number of unique KLL-specific clonotypes in tumors (about 5-110 vs 0-3) was associated with a significant advantage in MCC-specific survival (P = 0.0051).

The cysteine opens and the phenylalanine closes a CDR3 of 11 amino acids. Only the CDR3 DNA is retained, 33 bases long and in frame from the first base. CDR1 and CDR2, looked up from the germline V gene (reference sequence), are MNHEY and SMNVEV. Deletion took 8 bases off V and 6 bases off J, with a span of 9 bases between the germline ends. Details on this clone: Its antigen remains undetermined. Base-call qualities are not available, and no considerably larger clone is one nucleotide away.

The TCR was taken from a middle-aged man with Merkel cell carcinoma. Sequencing used lymph node tissue. The rearrangement combines TRBV27 with TRBJ2-3, with no confident D gene call. The DNA sequence is TGTGCCAGCGGCCCGCGGGATACGCAGTATTTT. This is translated as CASGPRDTQYF.